These T cell receptor beta chains were read from a single sample in a study of blood T cell repertoires in COVID-19. The assay was immunoSEQ multiplex PCR, and TCRdb's table has in-frame clones only and misses some. The data contain over 85,000 clones, 75% to 80% of them singletons. The sample consisted of peripheral blood. These receptors were collected from an elderly woman with active or convalescent COVID-19. The CDR3 runs from the conserved cysteine through the conserved F or W. The order of the fields is V gene, clone size, J gene, D gene, CDR3 protein, CDR3 DNA. A D gene is named only where the DNA matches it firmly. Size is omitted from some rows. Given values are once, few, many or a class for expanded clones.

v_gene: TRBV4-1
abundance: NA
j_gene: TRBJ1-4
d_gene: TRBD1
CDR3aa: CASSQEGDRAATNEKLFF
CDR3nt: TGCGCCAGCAGCCAAGAAGGGGACAGGGCTGCAACTAATGAAAAACTGTTTTTT

v_gene: TRBV6-6
abundance: NA
j_gene: TRBJ2-1
d_gene: TRBD1
CDR3aa: CASSYTAGGYNEQFF
CDR3nt: TGTGCCAGCAGTTACACGGCAGGGGGCTACAATGAGCAGTTCTTC

v_gene: TRBV5-1
abundance: NA
j_gene: TRBJ2-5
d_gene: TRBD1
CDR3aa: CASSPPTGGKTQYF
CDR3nt: TGCGCCAGCAGCCCACCGACAGGGGGAAAGACCCAGTACTTC

v_gene: TRBV5-1
abundance: NA
j_gene: TRBJ1-2
d_gene: TRBD1
CDR3aa: CASRLGQGTHGYTF
CDR3nt: TGCGCCAGCAGACTCGGACAGGGAACCCATGGCTACACCTTC

v_gene: TRBV18
abundance: NA
j_gene: TRBJ2-1
d_gene: TRBD2
CDR3aa: CASSGTSGDNEQFF
CDR3nt: TGTGCCAGCTCCGGGACTAGCGGGGACAATGAGCAGTTCTTC

v_gene: TRBV5-1
abundance: NA
j_gene: TRBJ2-7
d_gene: NA
CDR3aa: CASSRTQGSYEQYF
CDR3nt: TGCGCCAGCAGCCGCACCCAGGGGTCCTACGAGCAGTACTTC

v_gene: TRBV3-1/TRBV3-2
abundance: many
j_gene: TRBJ2-1
d_gene: NA
CDR3aa: CASSRPPSNEQFF
CDR3nt: TGTGCCAGCAGCCGGCCGCCCTCCAATGAGCAGTTCTTC

v_gene: TRBV29-1
abundance: few
j_gene: TRBJ1-2
d_gene: TRBD1
CDR3aa: CSERTGDRYTF
CDR3nt: TGCAGCGAAAGGACAGGGGACCGCTACACCTTC

v_gene: TRBV30
abundance: NA
j_gene: TRBJ1-1
d_gene: NA
CDR3aa: CAWSPQGNTEAFF
CDR3nt: TGTGCCTGGAGTCCACAGGGGAACACTGAAGCTTTCTTT

v_gene: TRBV5-4
abundance: NA
j_gene: TRBJ1-2
d_gene: TRBD1
CDR3aa: CASSSGVQGVGYTF
CDR3nt: TGTGCCAGCAGCTCCGGAGTGCAGGGGGTTGGCTACACCTTC

v_gene: TRBV19
abundance: NA
j_gene: TRBJ1-2
d_gene: NA
CDR3aa: CASSEGPPGAYTF
CDR3nt: TGTGCCAGTAGTGAAGGCCCACCGGGTGCCTACACCTTC

v_gene: TRBV28
abundance: NA
j_gene: TRBJ2-7
d_gene: NA
CDR3aa: CASSQTLRGQYF
CDR3nt: TGTGCCAGCAGCCAAACCCTACGCGGGCAGTACTTC

v_gene: TRBV6-6
abundance: NA
j_gene: TRBJ2-7
d_gene: TRBD2
CDR3aa: CASSYPSGLGSYEQYF
CDR3nt: TGTGCCAGCAGTTACCCTAGCGGGCTCGGCTCCTACGAGCAGTACTTC

v_gene: TRBV5-6
abundance: NA
j_gene: TRBJ2-2
d_gene: NA
CDR3aa: CASSPRWGPGELFF
CDR3nt: TGTGCCAGCAGCCCCCGGTGGGGGCCCGGGGAGCTGTTTTTT

v_gene: TRBV16
abundance: few
j_gene: TRBJ2-2
d_gene: NA
CDR3aa: CASSPRGSGELFF
CDR3nt: TGTGCCAGCAGCCCCAGGGGATCCGGGGAGCTGTTTTTT

v_gene: TRBV5-4
abundance: NA
j_gene: TRBJ2-5
d_gene: TRBD2
CDR3aa: CASSAEGLAGVEETQYF
CDR3nt: TGTGCCAGCAGCGCGGAAGGACTAGCGGGAGTTGAAGAGACCCAGTACTTC

v_gene: TRBV25-1
abundance: once
j_gene: TRBJ2-1
d_gene: TRBD2
CDR3aa: CASGGRDSYNEQFF
CDR3nt: TGTGCCAGCGGGGGGAGGGACTCCTACAATGAGCAGTTCTTC

v_gene: TRBV28
abundance: once
j_gene: TRBJ1-4
d_gene: TRBD1
CDR3aa: CASSSGGETNEKLFF
CDR3nt: TGTGCCAGCAGTTCAGGGGGCGAAACTAATGAAAAACTGTTTTTT

v_gene: TRBV6-2/TRBV6-3
abundance: once
j_gene: TRBJ1-5
d_gene: TRBD1
CDR3aa: CASSWDRGHQPQHF
CDR3nt: TGTGCCAGCAGTTGGGACAGGGGGCATCAGCCCCAGCATTTT

v_gene: TRBV3-1/TRBV3-2
abundance: few
j_gene: TRBJ2-7
d_gene: NA
CDR3aa: CASSQASYEQYF
CDR3nt: TGTGCCAGCAGCCAAGCGTCCTACGAGCAGTACTTC

v_gene: TRBV11-2
abundance: NA
j_gene: TRBJ2-3
d_gene: NA
CDR3aa: CASSLAGWVSDTQYF
CDR3nt: TGTGCCAGCAGCTTAGCGGGATGGGTTTCAGATACGCAGTATTTT

v_gene: TRBV7-2
abundance: NA
j_gene: TRBJ1-5
d_gene: NA
CDR3aa: CASSPGHVDQPQHF
CDR3nt: TGTGCCAGCAGCCCAGGACATGTGGATCAGCCCCAGCATTTT

v_gene: TRBV6-2/TRBV6-3
abundance: NA
j_gene: TRBJ2-5
d_gene: NA
CDR3aa: CASSPGGGETQYF
CDR3nt: TGTGCCAGCAGCCCAGGGGGGGGAGAGACCCAGTACTTC

v_gene: TRBV7-8
abundance: NA
j_gene: TRBJ2-5
d_gene: TRBD1
CDR3aa: CASSPTRGQGQWETQYF
CDR3nt: TGTGCCAGCAGCCCTACACGGGGACAGGGGCAGTGGGAGACCCAGTACTTC

v_gene: TRBV5-4
abundance: NA
j_gene: TRBJ2-7
d_gene: NA
CDR3aa: CASRRPGSSYEQYF
CDR3nt: TGTGCCAGCAGACGGCCCGGGAGTTCCTACGAGCAGTACTTC

v_gene: TRBV30
abundance: NA
j_gene: TRBJ2-7
d_gene: TRBD1
CDR3aa: CAWSGGQGLYEQYF
CDR3nt: TGTGCCTGGAGTGGAGGACAGGGGCTCTACGAGCAGTACTTC

v_gene: TRBV2
abundance: NA
j_gene: TRBJ2-3
d_gene: NA
CDR3aa: CASSPVSDTQYF
CDR3nt: TGTGCCAGCAGTCCAGTATCCGATACGCAGTATTTT

v_gene: TRBV5-1
abundance: many
j_gene: TRBJ2-5
d_gene: NA
CDR3aa: CASSTGQIVQETQYF
CDR3nt: TGCGCCAGCAGCACCGGACAGATTGTCCAAGAGACCCAGTACTTC

v_gene: TRBV27
abundance: NA
j_gene: TRBJ2-3
d_gene: TRBD2
CDR3aa: CARERECTDTQYF
CDR3nt: TGTGCCAGGGAGCGGGAGTGCACAGATACGCAGTATTTT